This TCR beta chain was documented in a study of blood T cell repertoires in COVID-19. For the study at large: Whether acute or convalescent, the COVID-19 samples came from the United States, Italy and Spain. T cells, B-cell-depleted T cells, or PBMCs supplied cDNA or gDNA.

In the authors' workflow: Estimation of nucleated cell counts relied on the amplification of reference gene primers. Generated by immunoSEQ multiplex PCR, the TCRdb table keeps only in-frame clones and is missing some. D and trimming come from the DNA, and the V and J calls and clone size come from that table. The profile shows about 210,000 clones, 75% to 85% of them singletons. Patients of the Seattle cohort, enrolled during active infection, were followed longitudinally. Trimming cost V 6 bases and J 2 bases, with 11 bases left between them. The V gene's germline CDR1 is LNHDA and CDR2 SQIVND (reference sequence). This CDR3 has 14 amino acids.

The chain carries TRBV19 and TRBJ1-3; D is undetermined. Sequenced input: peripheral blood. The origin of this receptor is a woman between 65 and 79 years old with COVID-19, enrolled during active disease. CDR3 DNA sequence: TGTGCCAGTAGAGGCGGTGAGGCTGGAAACACCATATATTTT. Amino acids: CASRGGEAGNTIYF.